This TCR beta chain was recovered during a study of blood T cell repertoires in COVID-19. As for the study in general: The samples span acute and convalescent COVID-19 from the United States, Italy and Spain. In each case, the material was cDNA or gDNA derived from T cells, B-cell-depleted T cells, or PBMCs.

As processed by the authors: How many nucleated cells were present was estimated from reference gene primer amplification. Assay: immunoSEQ multiplex PCR; the TCRdb copy retains only in-frame clones and omits some. Clone size and the V and J calls come from that table; the DNA yielded D and trimming. Of about 140,000 clones listed, roughly 91% are singletons. The J segment lost 4 bases and the V segment lost 4 bases, leaving 4 bases of the junction unmatched. Germline values: CDR1 SGHRS, CDR2 YFSETQ. This CDR3 is 14 amino acids long. The chain employs TRBV5-1 and TRBJ1-2, with 10 bases that match TRBD1. The receptor was derived from a man in his sixties with active or convalescent COVID-19. Sequences were obtained from peripheral blood. CDR3 sequence (DNA): TGCGCCAGCAGCACTAGGACAGGGGGCTATGGCTACACCTTC. As protein: CASSTRTGGYGYTF.